This T cell receptor (beta chain) originates from a study of blood T cell repertoires in COVID-19. TCRdb's table, derived via immunoSEQ multiplex PCR, lists solely in-frame clones and lacks some. The sample has approximately 390,000 clones; around 90% are singletons. This clone was detected only once. V trimming: 0 bases; J trimming: 5 bases; junction bases outside the gene matches: 18. Germline CDR1 and CDR2: SGHRS and YFSETQ. The length of the CDR3 is 20 residues. Cohort placement rested on clinical history that participants reported themselves. The receptor's source is a woman aged 40 to 55 with acute COVID-19. The material sequenced was PBMCs or T cells enriched from blood (not recorded which). The chain recombines TRBV5-1 with TRBJ2-2, with TRBD1 identical over 8 bases. The CDR3 sequence is CASSLGASGQGRASTGELFF. DNA for the CDR3: TGCGCCAGCAGCTTGGGGGCGAGTGGACAGGGTAGGGCGTCTACCGGGGAGCTGTTTTTT.